This entry features one T cell receptor beta chain sequence. CDR1 and CDR2 from the germline V gene are WNHNN and SYGVQD (reference sequence). The CDR3 is made up of 13 amino acids. V lost 6 bases to trimming and J lost 3 bases; unmatched junction nucleotides: 4. This sample was taken from a study of blood T cell repertoires in COVID-19. Across the whole study: Samples taken during acute and convalescent COVID-19 were collected in the United States, Italy and Spain. T cells, B-cell-depleted T cells, or PBMCs provided the cDNA or gDNA that served as material.

Per the original methods: Amplification of reference gene primers was used by the study to estimate nucleated cell counts. Sequenced by immunoSEQ multiplex PCR; TCRdb stores in-frame clones only, minus some. D and trimming come from the DNA, and the V and J calls and clone size come from that table. The sample carries hundreds of thousands of clones, approximately 90% recorded once. This chain uses TRBV10-1 with TRBJ2-7, with 8 positions matching TRBD1. This receptor was taken from a middle-aged man with acute or convalescent COVID-19. Sample: peripheral blood. CDR3 DNA sequence: TGCGCCAGCAGGAGGACAGGGAACTACGAGCAGTACTTC. Translating gives CASRRTGNYEQYF.